This entry features one T cell receptor beta chain sequence. PCR used 60 Vbeta primers and 13 Jbeta primers. The table came from immunoSEQ multiplex PCR; TCRdb's copy has only in-frame clones and leaves some out. The sample lists about 140,000 clones, about 70% occurring once. The sample comes from a study of cytomegalovirus exposure and HLA in healthy donors. Whole-study context: Caucasian-associated ancestry cluster membership applied to approximately 80% of some 400 genotyped donors.

Looked up from germline, CDR1 is MDHEN and CDR2 is SYDVKM. Trimming took off 11 bases at V and 4 bases at J, with 14 bases between the two ends. The length of the CDR3 is 12 residues. The gene calls are TRBV28 and TRBJ1-1; D may be TRBD1 (6 bases). The origin of this receptor is a man aged 35-49 years in good health and CMV-seronegative. The sequenced sample consisted of PBMCs. The chain's CDR3 is CAGGGQGTEAFF. For the CDR3, the DNA is TGTGCCGGGGGGGGGCAGGGCACTGAAGCTTTCTTT.